Detailed here is one T cell receptor (beta chain). The antigen remains undetermined. This entry is derived from a study of cytomegalovirus exposure and HLA in healthy donors. Study-level information: Previous work identified some 120 million unique TCR beta sequences from around 200 million T cells.

The CDR3 loop spans 13 amino acids. The germline V and J ends were trimmed by 6 bases and 5 bases, with 8 bases remaining between them. Germline V gene data show CDR1 as MRHNA and CDR2 as SNTAGT. PCR employed 60 Vbeta and 13 Jbeta primers. Only in-frame clones appear in the TCRdb table, and some are missing; sequencing was by immunoSEQ multiplex PCR. This sample yields approximately 150,000 clones, of which about 65% are seen a single time; over 2.5% belongs to the top ten. Whole-study results and caveats: Solely CMV serostatus was available to characterize immune exposure. Further analysis was carried out later, and it showed several of the most significant clusters appearing linked to common viral pathogens.

The TCR comes from a woman aged 30 to 39 in good health and CMV-seronegative. Sequenced: PBMCs. The chain employs TRBV6-4 and TRBJ1-6; D may be TRBD1 (6 bases). CDR3 nucleotides: TGTGCCAGCAGGAGGACAGATAATTCACCCCTCCACTTT. Amino acids: CASRRTDNSPLHF.